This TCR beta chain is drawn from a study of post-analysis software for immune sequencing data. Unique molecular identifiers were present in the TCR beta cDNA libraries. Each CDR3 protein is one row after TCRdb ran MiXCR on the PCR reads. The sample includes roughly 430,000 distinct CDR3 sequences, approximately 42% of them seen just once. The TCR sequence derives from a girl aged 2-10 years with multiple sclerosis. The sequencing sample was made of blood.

The CDR3 coding sequence is TGCAGCGTTGCCCGGACAGCGGAGAACACTGAAGCTTTCTTT. As protein: CSVARTAENTEAFF. V usage is TRBV29-1 and J usage is TRBJ1-1; D is possibly TRBD1 (6 bases). V lost 4 bases, J lost 1 base, and 13 bases lay in between. The CDR3 totals 14 residues. Germline V gene data show CDR1 as SQVTM and CDR2 as ANQGSEA.